Shown below are 9 T cell receptor beta chains from a single sample sequenced in a study of a mutant IDH1 vaccine in newly diagnosed glioma. The time point denotes: week 23, last vaccination. All doses held 300 ug of mutant IDH1 20-mer peptide, with topical imiquimod. Sequencing used immunoSEQ multiplex PCR; TCRdb keeps in-frame clones, though not all of them. In the table there are about 44,000 clones, 75% to 95% of which are singletons. Their recognized antigens are unknown. The specimen was PBMCs, collected from a glioma patient whose treatment included an IDH1 peptide vaccine. The receptor source for this set is a man over 45 with glioma.

V and J are TRBV4-1 and TRBJ2-7; D gene ambiguous. This CDR3 is built from 14 residues. Trimming removed 3 bases from V and 7 bases from J, with 16 bases in between. In germline, CDR1 is MGHRA, CDR2 YSYEKL. The CDR3 loop is CASSQGTLAWEQYF. CDR3 nucleotides: TGCGCCAGCAGCCAGGGAACCTTGGCCTGGGAGCAGTACTTC.

This clone was recorded once. The chain uses TRBV27 and TRBJ2-1; possible D gene TRBD2, 5 bases. The CDR3 has 13 residues. The V end was cut by 10 bases, the J end by 3 bases, with 13 bases between. Germline CDR1 is MNHEY and CDR2 is SMNVEV (reference sequence). For the CDR3, the DNA is TGTGCCACCCAGAGGGTGGGCTACAATGAGCAGTTCTTC. Translated, it gives CATQRVGYNEQFF.

The chain couples TRBV4-1 to TRBJ2-1, with 10 bases aligning to TRBD2. The V gene end was trimmed by 2 bases and the J gene end by 7 bases; junction bases not matched to a gene: 11. The CDR3 contains 17 residues. Germline V gene data show CDR1 as MGHRA and CDR2 as YSYEKL. The CDR3 protein is CASSQPRSGRARNEQFF. The DNA of the CDR3 is TGCGCCAGCAGCCAACCCCGGAGCGGGAGGGCCAGGAATGAGCAGTTCTTC.

This chain connects TRBV28 to TRBJ2-7; D remains unclear. Germline V gives CDR1 MDHEN, CDR2 SYDVKM. This CDR3 comprises 11 residues. The V gene lost 3 bases and the J gene lost 0 bases, with 0 bases spanning the gap. Here the CDR3 reads CASSFSYEQYF. As DNA, the CDR3 is TGTGCCAGCAGTTTCTCCTACGAGCAGTACTTC.

The chain has TRBV29-1 and TRBJ1-2; no clear D gene. Trimming shortened V by 3 bases and J by 4 bases, and 9 bases separated the two germline ends. CDR3 length: 12 amino acids. The germline V gene has CDR1 SQVTM and CDR2 ANQGSEA. CDR3 nucleotide sequence: TGCAGCGTTGAGAGGGCCTCCTATGGCTACACCTTC. Its protein is CSVERASYGYTF.

The rearrangement uses TRBV15 and TRBJ2-5; 8 bases match TRBD1. This CDR3 has 18 residues. Trimming removed 1 base from V and 2 bases from J; junction bases left unmatched: 12. Germline assignment: CDR1 LNHNV and CDR2 YYDKDF (reference sequence). The CDR3 nucleotides read TGTGCCACCAGCAGAGGTGGGACAGGAGCCTACTTACAAGAGACCCAGTACTTC. Translating gives CATSRGGTGAYLQETQYF.

The chain joins TRBV7-9 to TRBJ2-2, with a possible D match to TRBD2 (6 bases). The CDR3 is made up of 16 amino acids. V dropped 5 bases and J dropped 5 bases, with 18 bases sitting between them. Looked up from germline, CDR1 is SEHNR and CDR2 is FQNEAQ (reference sequence). CDR3 nucleotide sequence: TGTGCCAGCAGCCCCCCGGTTGGGGGGAAGACCGGGGAGCTGTTTTTT. Translated, it gives CASSPPVGGKTGELFF.

This rearrangement joins TRBV6-1 to TRBJ1-4, with a tentative D call TRBD1 (6 bases). The V end lost 7 bases, the J end lost 8 bases, and 17 bases lay between the germline ends. CDR3 size: 14 residues. Per germline, CDR1 MNHNS and CDR2 SASEGT. The CDR3 DNA follows: TGTGCCAGCAATTTACAGGGACGGGGGGAAAAACTGTTTTTT. Its protein product is CASNLQGRGEKLFF.

This chain uses TRBV10-1 with TRBJ2-6; D uncertain. With 5 bases removed from V and 4 bases from J, the gap between germline ends came to 9 bases. The germline CDR1 and CDR2 sequences are WNHNN and SYGVQD (reference sequence). The CDR3 sequence is 14 residues long. In DNA form, the CDR3 reads TGCGCCAGCAGTAGTTCAGTGGGGGCCAACGTCCTGACTTTC. Translation: CASSSSVGANVLTF.